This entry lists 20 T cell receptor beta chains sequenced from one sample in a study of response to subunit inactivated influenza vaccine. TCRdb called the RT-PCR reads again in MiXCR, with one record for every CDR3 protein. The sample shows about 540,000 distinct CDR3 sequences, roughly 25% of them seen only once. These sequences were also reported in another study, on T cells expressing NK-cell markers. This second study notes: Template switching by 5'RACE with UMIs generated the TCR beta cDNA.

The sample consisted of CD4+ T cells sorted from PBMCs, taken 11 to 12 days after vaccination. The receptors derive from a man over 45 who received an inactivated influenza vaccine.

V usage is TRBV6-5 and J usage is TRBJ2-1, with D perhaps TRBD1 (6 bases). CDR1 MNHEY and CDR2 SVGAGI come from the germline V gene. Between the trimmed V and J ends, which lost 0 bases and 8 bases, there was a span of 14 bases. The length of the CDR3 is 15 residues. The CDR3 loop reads CASSYSRGGEHEQFF. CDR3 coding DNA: TGTGCCAGCAGTTACTCGAGAGGGGGAGAGCATGAGCAGTTCTTC.

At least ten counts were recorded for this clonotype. The CDR3 loop is CASSPGLGTEAFF. Here the CDR3 DNA reads TGTGCCAGCTCACCAGGGTTGGGCACTGAAGCTTTCTTT. V is TRBV18 and J is TRBJ1-1, with no clear D. The V end was cut by 2 bases, the J end by 4 bases, with 8 bases between. Germline V gene lookup returns CDR1 KGHSH and CDR2 LQKENI. The CDR3 contains 13 residues. Full variable domain (remainder filled in from reference TRBV18 and TRBJ1-1): NAGVMQNPRHLVRRRGQEARLRCSPMKGHSHVYWYRQLPEEGLKFMVYLQKENIIDESGMPKERFSAEFPKEGPSILRIQQVVRGDSAAYFCASSPGLGTEAFFGQGTRLTVV.

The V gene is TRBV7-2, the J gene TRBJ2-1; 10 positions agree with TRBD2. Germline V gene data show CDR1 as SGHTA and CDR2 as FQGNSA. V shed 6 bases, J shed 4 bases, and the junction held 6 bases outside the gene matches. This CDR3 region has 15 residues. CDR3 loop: CASRTLAGVYNEQFF. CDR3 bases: TGTGCCAGCAGGACCCTAGCGGGGGTTTACAATGAGCAGTTCTTC. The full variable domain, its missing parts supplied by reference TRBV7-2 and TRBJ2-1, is GAGVSQSPSNKVTEKGKDVELRCDPISGHTALYWYRQSLGQGLEFLIYFQGNSAPDKSGLPSDRFSAERTGGSVSTLTIQRTQQEDSAVYLCASRTLAGVYNEQFFGPGTRLTVL.

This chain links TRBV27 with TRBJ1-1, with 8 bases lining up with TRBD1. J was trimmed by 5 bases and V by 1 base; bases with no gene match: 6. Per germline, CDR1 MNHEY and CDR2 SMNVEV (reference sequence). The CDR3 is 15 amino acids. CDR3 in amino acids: CASSLWAGGATEAFF. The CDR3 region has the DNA TGTGCCAGCAGTTTATGGGCAGGGGGCGCAACTGAAGCTTTCTTT.

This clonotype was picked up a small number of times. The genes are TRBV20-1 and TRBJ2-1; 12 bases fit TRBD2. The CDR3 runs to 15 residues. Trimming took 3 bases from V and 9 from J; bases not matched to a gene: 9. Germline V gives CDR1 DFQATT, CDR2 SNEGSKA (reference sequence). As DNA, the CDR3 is TGCAGTGCTAGGGGCGGACTAGCGGGGAAGATTGAGCAGTTCTTC. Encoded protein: CSARGGLAGKIEQFF.

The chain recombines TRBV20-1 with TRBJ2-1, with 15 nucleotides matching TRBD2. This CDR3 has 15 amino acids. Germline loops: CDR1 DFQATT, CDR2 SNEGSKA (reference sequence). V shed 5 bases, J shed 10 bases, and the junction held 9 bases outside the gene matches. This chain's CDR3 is CSAGDGTSGRQEQFF. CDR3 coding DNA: TGCAGTGCTGGCGATGGGACTAGCGGGAGGCAAGAGCAGTTCTTC.

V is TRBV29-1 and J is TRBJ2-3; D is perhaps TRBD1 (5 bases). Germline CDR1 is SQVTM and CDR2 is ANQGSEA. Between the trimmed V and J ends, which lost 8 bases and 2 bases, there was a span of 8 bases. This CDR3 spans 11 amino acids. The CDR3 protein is CSTTDTDTQYF. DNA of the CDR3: TGCAGCACGACAGACACAGATACGCAGTATTTT.

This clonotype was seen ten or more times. CDR3 amino acids: CSVSGGRDEQYF. CDR3 nucleotides: TGCAGCGTTTCAGGGGGGCGCGACGAGCAGTACTTC. This chain links TRBV29-1 with TRBJ2-7; tentative D call: TRBD1 (7 bases). Between the trimmed V and J ends, which lost 5 bases and 5 bases, there was a span of 13 bases. The CDR3 consists of 12 residues. The germline V gene has CDR1 SQVTM and CDR2 ANQGSEA.

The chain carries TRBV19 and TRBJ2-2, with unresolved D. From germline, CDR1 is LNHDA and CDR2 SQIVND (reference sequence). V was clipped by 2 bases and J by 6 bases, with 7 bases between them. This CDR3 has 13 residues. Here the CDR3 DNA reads TGTGCCAGTAGTATAAGGGTCTCCGGGGAGCTGTTTTTT. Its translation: CASSIRVSGELFF.

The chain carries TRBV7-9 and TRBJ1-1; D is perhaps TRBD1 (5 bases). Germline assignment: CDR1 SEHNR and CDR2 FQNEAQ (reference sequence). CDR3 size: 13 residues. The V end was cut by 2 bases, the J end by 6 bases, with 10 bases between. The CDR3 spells CASSLQGAAEAFF. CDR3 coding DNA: TGTGCCAGCAGCTTACAGGGAGCGGCTGAAGCTTTCTTT. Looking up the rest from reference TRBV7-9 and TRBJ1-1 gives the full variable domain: DTGVSQNPRHKITKRGQNVTFRCDPISEHNRLYWYRQTLGQGPEFLTYFQNEAQLEKSRLLSDRFSAERPKGSFSTLEIQRTEQGDSAMYLCASSLQGAAEAFFGQGTRLTVV.

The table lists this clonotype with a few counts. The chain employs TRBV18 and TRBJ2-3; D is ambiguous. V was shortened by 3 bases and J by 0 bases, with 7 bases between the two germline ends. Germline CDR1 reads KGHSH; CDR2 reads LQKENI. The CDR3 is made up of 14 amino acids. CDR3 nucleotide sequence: TGTGCCAGCTCACCCTTCGGAAGCACAGATACGCAGTATTTT. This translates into CASSPFGSTDTQYF.

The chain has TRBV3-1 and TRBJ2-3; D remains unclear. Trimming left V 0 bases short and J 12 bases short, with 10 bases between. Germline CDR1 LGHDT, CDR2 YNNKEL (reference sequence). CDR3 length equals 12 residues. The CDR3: CASSQDGPSQYF. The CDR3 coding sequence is TGTGCCAGCAGCCAAGATGGGCCCTCCCAGTATTTT.

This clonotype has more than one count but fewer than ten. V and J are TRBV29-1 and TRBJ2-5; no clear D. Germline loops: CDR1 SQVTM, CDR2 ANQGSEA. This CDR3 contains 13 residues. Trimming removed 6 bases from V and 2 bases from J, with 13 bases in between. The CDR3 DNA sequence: TGCAGCGTCCATGACACGAGGCAAGAGACCCAGTACTTC. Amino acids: CSVHDTRQETQYF.

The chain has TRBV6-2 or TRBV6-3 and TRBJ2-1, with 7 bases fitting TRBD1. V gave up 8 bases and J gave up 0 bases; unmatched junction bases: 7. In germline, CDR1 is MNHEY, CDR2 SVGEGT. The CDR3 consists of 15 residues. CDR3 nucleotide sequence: TGTGCCAGCTCCCACAGGGGCAGCTCCTACAATGAGCAGTTCTTC. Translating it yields CASSHRGSSYNEQFF.

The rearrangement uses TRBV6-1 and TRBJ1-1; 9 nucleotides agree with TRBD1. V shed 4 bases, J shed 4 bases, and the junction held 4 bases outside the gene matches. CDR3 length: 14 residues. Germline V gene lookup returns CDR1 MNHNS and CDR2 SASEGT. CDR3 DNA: TGTGCCAGCAGTGTACAGACAGGGGGCACTGAAGCTTTCTTT. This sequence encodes CASSVQTGGTEAFF.

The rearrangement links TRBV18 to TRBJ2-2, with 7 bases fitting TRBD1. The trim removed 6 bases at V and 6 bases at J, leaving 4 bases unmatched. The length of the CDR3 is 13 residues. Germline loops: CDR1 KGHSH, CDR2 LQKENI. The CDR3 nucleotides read TGTGCCAGCTCGCGAGACAGGGCCGGGGAGCTGTTTTTT. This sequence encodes CASSRDRAGELFF.

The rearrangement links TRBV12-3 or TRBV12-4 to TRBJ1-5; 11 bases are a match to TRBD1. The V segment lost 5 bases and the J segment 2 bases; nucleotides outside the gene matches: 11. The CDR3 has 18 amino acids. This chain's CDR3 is CASSLQPGQGVGNQPQHF. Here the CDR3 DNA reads TGTGCCAGCAGTCTCCAACCGGGACAGGGGGTGGGCAATCAGCCCCAGCATTTT.

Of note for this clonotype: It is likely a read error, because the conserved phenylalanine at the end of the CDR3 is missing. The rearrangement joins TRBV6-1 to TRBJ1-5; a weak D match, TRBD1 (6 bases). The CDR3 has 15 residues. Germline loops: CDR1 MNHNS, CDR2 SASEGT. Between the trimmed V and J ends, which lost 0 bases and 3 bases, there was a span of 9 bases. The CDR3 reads CASSEAGADNQPQHY. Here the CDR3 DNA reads TGTGCCAGCAGTGAAGCGGGGGCCGACAATCAGCCCCAGCATTAT.

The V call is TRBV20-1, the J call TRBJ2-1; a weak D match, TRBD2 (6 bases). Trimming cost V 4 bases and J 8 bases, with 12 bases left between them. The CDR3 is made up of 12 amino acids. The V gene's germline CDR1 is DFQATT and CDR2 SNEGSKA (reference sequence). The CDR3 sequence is CSANDSGDEQFF. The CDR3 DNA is TGCAGTGCTAATGACTCGGGGGATGAGCAGTTCTTC.

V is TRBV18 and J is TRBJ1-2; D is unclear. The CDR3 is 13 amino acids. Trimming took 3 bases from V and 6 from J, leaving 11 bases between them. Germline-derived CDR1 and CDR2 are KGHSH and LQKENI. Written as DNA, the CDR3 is TGTGCCAGCTCACCTCCCAATTCCCATGGCTACACCTTC. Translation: CASSPPNSHGYTF.